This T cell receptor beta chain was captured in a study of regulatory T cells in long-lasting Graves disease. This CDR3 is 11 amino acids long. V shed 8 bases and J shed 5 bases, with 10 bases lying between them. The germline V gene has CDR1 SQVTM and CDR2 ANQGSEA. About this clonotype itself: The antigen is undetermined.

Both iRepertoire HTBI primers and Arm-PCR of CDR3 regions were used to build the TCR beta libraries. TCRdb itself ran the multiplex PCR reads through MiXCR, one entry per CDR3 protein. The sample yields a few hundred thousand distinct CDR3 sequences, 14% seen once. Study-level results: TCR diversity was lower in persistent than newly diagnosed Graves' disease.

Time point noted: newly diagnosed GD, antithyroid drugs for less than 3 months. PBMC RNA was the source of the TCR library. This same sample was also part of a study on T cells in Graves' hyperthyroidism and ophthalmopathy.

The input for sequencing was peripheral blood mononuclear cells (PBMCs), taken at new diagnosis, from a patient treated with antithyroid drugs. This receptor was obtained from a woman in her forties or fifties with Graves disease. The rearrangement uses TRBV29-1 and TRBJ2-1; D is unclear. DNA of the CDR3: TGCAGCCTTAAAGGGAACAATGAGCAGTTCTTC. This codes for CSLKGNNEQFF.